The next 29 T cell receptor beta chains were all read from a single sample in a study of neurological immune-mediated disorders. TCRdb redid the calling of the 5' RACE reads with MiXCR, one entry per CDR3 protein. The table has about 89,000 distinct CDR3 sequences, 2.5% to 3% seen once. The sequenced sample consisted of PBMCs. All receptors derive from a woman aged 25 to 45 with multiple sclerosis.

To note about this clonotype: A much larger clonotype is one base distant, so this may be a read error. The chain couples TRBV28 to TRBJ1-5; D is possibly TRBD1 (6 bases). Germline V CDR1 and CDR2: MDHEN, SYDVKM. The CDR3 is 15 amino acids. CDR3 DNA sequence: TGTGCCAGCAGTCTGCCGGGACACAACAATCAGCCCCAGAATTTT. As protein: CASSLPGHNNQPQNF.

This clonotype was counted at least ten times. CDR3 nucleotide sequence: TGTGCCAGCAGCGCCCGGACAGGGGAGAATGAGCAGTTCTTC. Encoded protein: CASSARTGENEQFF. This chain uses TRBV7-2 with TRBJ2-1, with 9 bases lining up with TRBD1. Germline trimming cut 5 bases from V and 7 bases from J; bases unmatched to any gene: 6. Germline CDR1 reads SGHTA; CDR2 reads FQGNSA. The CDR3 contains 14 residues.

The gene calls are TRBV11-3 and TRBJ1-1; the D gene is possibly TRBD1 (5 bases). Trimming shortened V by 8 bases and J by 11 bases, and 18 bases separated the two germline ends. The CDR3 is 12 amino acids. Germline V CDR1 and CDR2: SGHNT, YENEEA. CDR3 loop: CASGPWVWDAFF. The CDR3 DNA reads TGTGCCAGCGGCCCTTGGGTATGGGACGCTTTCTTT.

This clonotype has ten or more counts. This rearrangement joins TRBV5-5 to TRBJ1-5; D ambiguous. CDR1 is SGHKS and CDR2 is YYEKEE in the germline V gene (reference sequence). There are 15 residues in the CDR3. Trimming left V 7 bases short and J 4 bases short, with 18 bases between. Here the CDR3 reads CASQMWAGPNQPQHF. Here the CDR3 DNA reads TGTGCCAGCCAAATGTGGGCAGGCCCTAATCAGCCCCAGCATTTT.

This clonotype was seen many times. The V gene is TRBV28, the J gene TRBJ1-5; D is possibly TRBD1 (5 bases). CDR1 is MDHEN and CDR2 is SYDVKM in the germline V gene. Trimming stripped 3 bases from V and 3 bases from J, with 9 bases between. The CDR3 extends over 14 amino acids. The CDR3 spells CASSLGDFNQPQHF. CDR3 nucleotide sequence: TGTGCCAGCAGTTTGGGGGACTTCAATCAGCCCCAGCATTTT.

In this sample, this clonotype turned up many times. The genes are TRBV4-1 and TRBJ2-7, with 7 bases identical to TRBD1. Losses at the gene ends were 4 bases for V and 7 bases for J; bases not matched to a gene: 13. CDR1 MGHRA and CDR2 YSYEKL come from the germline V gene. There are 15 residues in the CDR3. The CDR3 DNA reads TGCGCCAGCAGCCTTCGGACAGGAAATTCTGGGGAGCAGTACTTC. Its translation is CASSLRTGNSGEQYF.

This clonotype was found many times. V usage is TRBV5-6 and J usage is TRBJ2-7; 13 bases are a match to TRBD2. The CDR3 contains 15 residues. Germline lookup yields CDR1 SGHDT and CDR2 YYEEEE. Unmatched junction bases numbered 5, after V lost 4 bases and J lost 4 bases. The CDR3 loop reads CASSTGLAGVYEQYF. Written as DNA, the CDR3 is TGTGCCAGCAGCACCGGACTAGCGGGAGTTTACGAGCAGTACTTC.

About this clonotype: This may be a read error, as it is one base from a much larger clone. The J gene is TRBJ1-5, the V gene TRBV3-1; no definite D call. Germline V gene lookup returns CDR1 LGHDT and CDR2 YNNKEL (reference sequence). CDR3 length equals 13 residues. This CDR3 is CASSLDISRPQNF. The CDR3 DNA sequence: TGTGCCAGCAGCCTCGACATCTCACGGCCCCAGAATTTT.

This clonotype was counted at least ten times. CDR3 nucleotides: TGCAGCGTGGACCGAGGACTGAACAATGAGCAGTTCTTC. As protein: CSVDRGLNNEQFF. V is TRBV29-1 and J is TRBJ2-1, with D tentatively TRBD2 (5 bases). The CDR3 is 13 amino acids. V was clipped by 6 bases and J by 5 bases, with 14 bases between them. Germline V gene sequence: CDR1 SQVTM, CDR2 ANQGSEA.

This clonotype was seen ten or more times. This CDR3 is CASSYGDREGTEAFF. The CDR3, as DNA: TGTGCCAGCAGTTATGGGGACAGGGAAGGCACTGAAGCTTTCTTT. The V gene is TRBV6-5, the J gene TRBJ1-1, with TRBD1 matching over 9 bases. The V and J ends lost 3 bases and 4 bases, in that order; junction bases with no gene match: 6. CDR1 is MNHEY, CDR2 SVGAGI, per germline. The CDR3 consists of 15 residues.

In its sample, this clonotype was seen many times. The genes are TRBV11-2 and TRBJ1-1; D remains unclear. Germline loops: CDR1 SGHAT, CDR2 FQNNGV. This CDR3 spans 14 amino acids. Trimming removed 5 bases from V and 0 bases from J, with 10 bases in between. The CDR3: CASSPNRLNTEAFF. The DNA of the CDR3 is TGTGCCAGCAGCCCCAACCGTCTGAACACTGAAGCTTTCTTT. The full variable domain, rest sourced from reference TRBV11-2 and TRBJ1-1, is EAGVAQSPRYKIIEKRQSVAFWCNPISGHATLYWYQQILGQGPKLLIQFQNNGVVDDSQLPKDRFSAERLKGVDSTLKIQPAKLEDSAVYLCASSPNRLNTEAFFGQGTRLTVV.

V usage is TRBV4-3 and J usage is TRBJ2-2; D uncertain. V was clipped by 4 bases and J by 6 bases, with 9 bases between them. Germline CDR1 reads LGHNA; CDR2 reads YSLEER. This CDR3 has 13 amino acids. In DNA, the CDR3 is TGCGCCAGCAGCCCGTTTGGGGCCGGGGAGCTGTTTTTT. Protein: CASSPFGAGELFF.

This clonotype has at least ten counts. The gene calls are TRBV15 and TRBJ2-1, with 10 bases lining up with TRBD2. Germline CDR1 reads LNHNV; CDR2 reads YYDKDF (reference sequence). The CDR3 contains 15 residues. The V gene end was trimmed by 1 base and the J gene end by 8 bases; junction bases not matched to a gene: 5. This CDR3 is CATSRVLAGEYEQFF. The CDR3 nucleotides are TGTGCCACCAGCAGAGTCCTAGCGGGAGAATATGAGCAGTTCTTC.

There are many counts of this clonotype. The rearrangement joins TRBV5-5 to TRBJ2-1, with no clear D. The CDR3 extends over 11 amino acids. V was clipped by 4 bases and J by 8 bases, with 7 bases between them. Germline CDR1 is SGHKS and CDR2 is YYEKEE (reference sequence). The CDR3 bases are TGTGCCAGCAGCCATTCGGATGAGCAGTTCTTC. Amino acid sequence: CASSHSDEQFF.

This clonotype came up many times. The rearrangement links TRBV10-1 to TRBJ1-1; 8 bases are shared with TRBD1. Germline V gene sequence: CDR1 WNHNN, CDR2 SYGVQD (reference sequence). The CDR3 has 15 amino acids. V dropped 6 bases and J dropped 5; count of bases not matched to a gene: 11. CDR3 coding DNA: TGCGCCAGCAGCGGGGACAGGTTGGGACGGACTGAAGCTTTCTTT. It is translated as CASSGDRLGRTEAFF.

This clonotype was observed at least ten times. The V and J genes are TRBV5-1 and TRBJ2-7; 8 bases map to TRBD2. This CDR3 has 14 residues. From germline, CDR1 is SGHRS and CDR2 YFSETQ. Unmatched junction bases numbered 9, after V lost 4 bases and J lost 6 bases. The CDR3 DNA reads TGCGCCAGCAGCGGGGGGACTAGTCGGGGCGAGCAGTACTTC. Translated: CASSGGTSRGEQYF. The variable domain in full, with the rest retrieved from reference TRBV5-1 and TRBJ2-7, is KAGVTQTPRYLIKTRGQQVTLSCSPISGHRSVSWYQQTPGQGLQFLFEYFSETQRNKGNFPGRFSGRQFSNSRSEMNVSTLELGDSALYLCASSGGTSRGEQYFGPGTRLTVT.

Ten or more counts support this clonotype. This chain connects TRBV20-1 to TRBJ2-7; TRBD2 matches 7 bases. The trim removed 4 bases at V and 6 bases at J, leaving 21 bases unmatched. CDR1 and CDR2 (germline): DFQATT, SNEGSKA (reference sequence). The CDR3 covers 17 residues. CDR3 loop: CSAKKWDSGEGSGEQYF. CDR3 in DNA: TGCAGTGCTAAAAAGTGGGATTCGGGGGAGGGTAGCGGCGAGCAGTACTTC.

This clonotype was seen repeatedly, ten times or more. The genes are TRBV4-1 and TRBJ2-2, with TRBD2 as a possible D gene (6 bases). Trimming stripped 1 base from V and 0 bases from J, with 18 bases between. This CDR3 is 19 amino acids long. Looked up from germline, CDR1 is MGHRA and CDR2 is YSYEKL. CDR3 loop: CASSQGPRGGPSNTGELFF. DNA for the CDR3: TGCGCCAGCAGCCAAGGCCCTAGGGGAGGCCCATCGAACACCGGGGAGCTGTTTTTT.

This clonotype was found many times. CDR3 DNA sequence: TGTGCCAGCAGCGCTAGGGACGAGAACACTGAAGCTTTCTTT. This gives the protein CASSARDENTEAFF. The rearrangement joins TRBV9 to TRBJ1-1, with D possibly being TRBD1 (5 bases). From germline, CDR1 is SGDLS and CDR2 YYNGEE. CDR3 size: 14 residues. With 3 bases removed from V and 1 base from J, the gap between germline ends came to 10 bases.

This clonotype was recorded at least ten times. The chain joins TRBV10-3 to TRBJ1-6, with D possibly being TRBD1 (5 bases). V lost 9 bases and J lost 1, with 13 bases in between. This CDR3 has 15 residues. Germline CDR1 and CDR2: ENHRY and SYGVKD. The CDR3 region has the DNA TGTGCCATACGAGAGGGGATTTCCTATAATTCACCCCTCCACTTT. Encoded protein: CAIREGISYNSPLHF.

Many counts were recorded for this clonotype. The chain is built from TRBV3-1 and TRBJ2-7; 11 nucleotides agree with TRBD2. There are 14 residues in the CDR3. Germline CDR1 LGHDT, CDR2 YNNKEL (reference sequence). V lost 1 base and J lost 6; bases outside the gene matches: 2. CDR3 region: CASSQGLAGGEQYF. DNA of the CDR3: TGTGCCAGCAGCCAAGGGCTAGCGGGAGGCGAGCAGTACTTC.

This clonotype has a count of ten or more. CDR3 protein: CASSQDFGGGETQYF. The CDR3 region has the DNA TGCGCCAGCAGCCAAGATTTTGGGGGGGGAGAGACCCAGTACTTC. This chain links TRBV4-3 with TRBJ2-5, with 7 bases that match TRBD2. The CDR3 is 15 residues long. Germline values: CDR1 LGHNA, CDR2 YSLEER. With V trimmed by 0 bases and J by 4 bases, 5 bases remained unmatched.

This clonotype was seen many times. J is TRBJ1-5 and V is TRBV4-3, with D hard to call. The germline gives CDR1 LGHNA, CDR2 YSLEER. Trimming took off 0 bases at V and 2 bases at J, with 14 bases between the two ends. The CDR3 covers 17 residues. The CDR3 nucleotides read TGCGCCAGCAGCCAAGATTATGGGGAGCCGGGCAATCAGCCCCAGCATTTT. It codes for CASSQDYGEPGNQPQHF.

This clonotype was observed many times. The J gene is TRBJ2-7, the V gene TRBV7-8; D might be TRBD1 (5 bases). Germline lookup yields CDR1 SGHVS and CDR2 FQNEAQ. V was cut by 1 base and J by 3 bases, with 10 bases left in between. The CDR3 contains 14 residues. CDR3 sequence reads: CASSLGPGLYEQYF. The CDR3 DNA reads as TGTGCCAGCAGCTTAGGCCCAGGGCTCTACGAGCAGTACTTC.

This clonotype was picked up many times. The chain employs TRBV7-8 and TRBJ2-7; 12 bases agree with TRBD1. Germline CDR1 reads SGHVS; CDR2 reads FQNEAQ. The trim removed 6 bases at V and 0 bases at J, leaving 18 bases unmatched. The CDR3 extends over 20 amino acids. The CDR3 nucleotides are TGTGCCAGCAGTTTTCAAACGGGACAGGGGGCTTCGGGAGCCTCCTACGAGCAGTACTTC. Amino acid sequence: CASSFQTGQGASGASYEQYF.

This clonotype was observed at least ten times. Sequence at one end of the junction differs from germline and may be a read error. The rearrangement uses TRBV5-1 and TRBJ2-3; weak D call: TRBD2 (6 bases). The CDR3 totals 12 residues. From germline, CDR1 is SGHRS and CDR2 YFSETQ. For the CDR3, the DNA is TGCGCCAGCAGCTCGGAGGGACTCGCCCTGGATTTT. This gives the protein CASSSEGLALDF.

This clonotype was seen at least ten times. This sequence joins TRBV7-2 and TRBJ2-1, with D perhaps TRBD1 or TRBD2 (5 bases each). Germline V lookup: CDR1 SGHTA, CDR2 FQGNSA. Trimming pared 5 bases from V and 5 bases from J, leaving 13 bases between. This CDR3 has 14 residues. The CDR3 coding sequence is TGTGCCAGCAGCCGGAGCTGGGGGAACAATGAGCAGTTCTTC. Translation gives CASSRSWGNNEQFF. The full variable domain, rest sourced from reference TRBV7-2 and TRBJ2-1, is GAGVSQSPSNKVTEKGKDVELRCDPISGHTALYWYRQSLGQGLEFLIYFQGNSAPDKSGLPSDRFSAERTGGSVSTLTIQRTQQEDSAVYLCASSRSWGNNEQFFGPGTRLTVL.

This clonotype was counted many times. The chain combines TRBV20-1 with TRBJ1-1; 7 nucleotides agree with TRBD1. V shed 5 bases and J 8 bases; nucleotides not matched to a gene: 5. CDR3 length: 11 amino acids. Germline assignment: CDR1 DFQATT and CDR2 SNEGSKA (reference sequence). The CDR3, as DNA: TGCAGTGCTGTACAGGGGACCGAAGCTTTCTTT. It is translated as CSAVQGTEAFF.

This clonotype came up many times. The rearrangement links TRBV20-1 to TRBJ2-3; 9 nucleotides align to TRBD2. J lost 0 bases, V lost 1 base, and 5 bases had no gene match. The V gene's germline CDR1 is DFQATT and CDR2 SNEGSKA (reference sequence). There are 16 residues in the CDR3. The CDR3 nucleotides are TGCAGTGCTAGAGGGGCTAGCGGGGCTAGCACAGATACGCAGTATTTT. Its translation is CSARGASGASTDTQYF.